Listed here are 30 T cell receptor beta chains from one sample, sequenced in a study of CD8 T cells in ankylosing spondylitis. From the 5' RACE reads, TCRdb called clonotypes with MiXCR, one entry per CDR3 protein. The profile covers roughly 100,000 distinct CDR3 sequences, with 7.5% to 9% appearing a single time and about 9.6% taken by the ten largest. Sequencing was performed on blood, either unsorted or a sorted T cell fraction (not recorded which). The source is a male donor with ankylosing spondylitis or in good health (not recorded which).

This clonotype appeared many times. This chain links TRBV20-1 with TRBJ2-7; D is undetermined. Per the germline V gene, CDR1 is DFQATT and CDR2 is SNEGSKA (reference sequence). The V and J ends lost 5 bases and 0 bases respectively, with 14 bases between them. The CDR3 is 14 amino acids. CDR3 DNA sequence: TGCAGTGCTCCCGACTTACTGAGCTCCTACGAGCAGTACTTC. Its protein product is CSAPDLLSSYEQYF.

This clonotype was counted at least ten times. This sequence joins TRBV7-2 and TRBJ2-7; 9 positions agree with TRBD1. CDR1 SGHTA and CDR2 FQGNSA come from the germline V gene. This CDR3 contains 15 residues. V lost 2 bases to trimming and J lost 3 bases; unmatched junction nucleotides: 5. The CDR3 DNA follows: TGTGCCAGCAGCTTAACGGGACAGGGTATCTACGAGCAGTACTTC. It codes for CASSLTGQGIYEQYF.

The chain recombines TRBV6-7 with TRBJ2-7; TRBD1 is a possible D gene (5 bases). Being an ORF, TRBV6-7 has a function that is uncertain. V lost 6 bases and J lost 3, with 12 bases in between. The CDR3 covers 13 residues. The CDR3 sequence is CASRTGRHYEQYF. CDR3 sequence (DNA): TGTGCCAGCAGAACAGGAAGGCACTACGAGCAGTACTTC.

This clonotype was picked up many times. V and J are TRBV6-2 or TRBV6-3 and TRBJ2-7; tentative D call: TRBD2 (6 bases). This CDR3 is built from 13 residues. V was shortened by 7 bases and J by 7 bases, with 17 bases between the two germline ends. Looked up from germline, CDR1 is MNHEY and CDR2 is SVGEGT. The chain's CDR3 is CASTDPGVVEQYF. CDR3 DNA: TGTGCCAGCACCGACCCGGGAGTAGTTGAGCAGTACTTC.

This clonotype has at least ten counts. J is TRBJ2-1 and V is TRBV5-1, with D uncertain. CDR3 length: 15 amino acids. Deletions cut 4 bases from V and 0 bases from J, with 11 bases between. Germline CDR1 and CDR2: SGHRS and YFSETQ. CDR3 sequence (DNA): TGCGCCAGCAGCATATTAGAAAGCTCCTACAATGAGCAGTTCTTC. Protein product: CASSILESSYNEQFF.

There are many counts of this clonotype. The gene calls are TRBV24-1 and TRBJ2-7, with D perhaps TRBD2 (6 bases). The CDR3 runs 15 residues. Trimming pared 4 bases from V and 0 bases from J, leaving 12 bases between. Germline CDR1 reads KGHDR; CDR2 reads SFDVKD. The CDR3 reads CATSDPLAYSYEQYF. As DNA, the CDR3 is TGTGCCACCAGTGACCCCCTAGCGTACTCCTACGAGCAGTACTTC.

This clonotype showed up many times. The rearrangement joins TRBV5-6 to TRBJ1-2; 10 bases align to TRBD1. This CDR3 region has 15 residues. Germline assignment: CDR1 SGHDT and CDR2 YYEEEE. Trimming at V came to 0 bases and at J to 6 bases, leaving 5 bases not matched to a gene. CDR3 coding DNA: TGTGCCAGCAGCTTGGCCGGGACAGGGGTTAATGGCTACACCTTC. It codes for CASSLAGTGVNGYTF.

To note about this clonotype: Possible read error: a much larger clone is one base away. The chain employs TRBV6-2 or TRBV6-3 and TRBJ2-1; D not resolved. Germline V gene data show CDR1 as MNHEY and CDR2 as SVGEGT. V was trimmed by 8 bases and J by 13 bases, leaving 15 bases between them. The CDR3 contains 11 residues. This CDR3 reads CASPELGSQFF. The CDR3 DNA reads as TGTGCCAGCCCGGAACTGGGTAGCCAGTTCTTC.

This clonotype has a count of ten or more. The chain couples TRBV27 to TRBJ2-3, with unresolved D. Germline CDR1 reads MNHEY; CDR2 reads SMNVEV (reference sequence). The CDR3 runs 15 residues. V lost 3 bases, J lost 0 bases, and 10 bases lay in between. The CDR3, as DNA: TGTGCCAGCAGTTTGTATGGGGAAAGCACAGATACGCAGTATTTT. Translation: CASSLYGESTDTQYF.

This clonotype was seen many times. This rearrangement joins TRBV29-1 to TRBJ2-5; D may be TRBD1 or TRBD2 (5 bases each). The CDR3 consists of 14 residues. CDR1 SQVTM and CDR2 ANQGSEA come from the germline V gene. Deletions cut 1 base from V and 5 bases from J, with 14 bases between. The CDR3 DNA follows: TGCAGCGTTGAAGGTCCCAGGGAGTTGGAGACCCAGTACTTC. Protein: CSVEGPRELETQYF.

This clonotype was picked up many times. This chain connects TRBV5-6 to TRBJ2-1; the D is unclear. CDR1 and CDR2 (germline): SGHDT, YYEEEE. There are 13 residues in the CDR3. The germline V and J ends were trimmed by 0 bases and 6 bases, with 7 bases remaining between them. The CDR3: CASSLVDPNEQFF. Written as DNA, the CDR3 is TGTGCCAGCAGCTTGGTCGATCCCAATGAGCAGTTCTTC.

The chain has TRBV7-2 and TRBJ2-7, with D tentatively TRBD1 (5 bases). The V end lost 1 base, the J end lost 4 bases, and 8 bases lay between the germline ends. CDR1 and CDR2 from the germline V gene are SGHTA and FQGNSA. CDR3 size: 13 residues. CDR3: CASSLGWTYEQYF. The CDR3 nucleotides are TGTGCCAGCAGCTTAGGTTGGACATACGAGCAGTACTTC.

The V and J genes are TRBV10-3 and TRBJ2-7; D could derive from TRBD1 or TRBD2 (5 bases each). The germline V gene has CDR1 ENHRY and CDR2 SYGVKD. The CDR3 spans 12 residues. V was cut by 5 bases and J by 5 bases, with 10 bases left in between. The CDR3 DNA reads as TGTGCCATCAGTCTGGGGGATCACGAGCAGTACTTC. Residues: CAISLGDHEQYF.

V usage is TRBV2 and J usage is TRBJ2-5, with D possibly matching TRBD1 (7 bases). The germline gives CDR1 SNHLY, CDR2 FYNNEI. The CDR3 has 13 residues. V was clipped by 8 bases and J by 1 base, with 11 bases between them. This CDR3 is CASVRDSQETQYF. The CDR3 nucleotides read TGTGCCAGCGTGCGGGACAGCCAAGAGACCCAGTACTTC.

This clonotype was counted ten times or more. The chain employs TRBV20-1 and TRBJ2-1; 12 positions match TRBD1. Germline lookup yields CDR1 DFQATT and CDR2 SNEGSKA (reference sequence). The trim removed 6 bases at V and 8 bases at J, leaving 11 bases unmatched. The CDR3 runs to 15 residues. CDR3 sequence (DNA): TGCAGTGCGGGATACCGGGACAGGGGGCTCTATGAGCAGTTCTTC. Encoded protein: CSAGYRDRGLYEQFF.

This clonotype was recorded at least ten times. CDR3 protein: CASSPRQGRDNTEAFF. Here the CDR3 DNA reads TGTGCCAGCTCACCAAGACAGGGTAGGGACAACACTGAAGCTTTCTTT. The V call is TRBV18, the J call TRBJ1-1; 7 bases line up with TRBD1. The CDR3 runs 16 residues. V dropped 2 bases and J dropped 2; count of bases not matched to a gene: 8. CDR1 KGHSH and CDR2 LQKENI come from the germline V gene. Full variable domain (outside the CDR3, taken from reference TRBV18 and TRBJ1-1): NAGVMQNPRHLVRRRGQEARLRCSPMKGHSHVYWYRQLPEEGLKFMVYLQKENIIDESGMPKERFSAEFPKEGPSILRIQQVVRGDSAAYFCASSPRQGRDNTEAFFGQGTRLTVV.

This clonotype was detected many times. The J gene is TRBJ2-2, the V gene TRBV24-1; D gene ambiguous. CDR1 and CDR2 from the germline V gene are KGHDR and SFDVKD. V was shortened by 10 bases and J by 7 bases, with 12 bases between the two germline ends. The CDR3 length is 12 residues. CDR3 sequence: CATTKYGGELFF. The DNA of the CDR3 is TGTGCCACTACGAAGTATGGCGGGGAGCTGTTTTTT.

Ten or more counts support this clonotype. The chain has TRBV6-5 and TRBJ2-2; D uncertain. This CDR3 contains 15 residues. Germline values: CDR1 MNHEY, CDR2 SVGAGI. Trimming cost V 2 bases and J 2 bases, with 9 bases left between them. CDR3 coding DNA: TGTGCCAGCAGTTACGCAGCGAGTAACACCGGGGAGCTGTTTTTT. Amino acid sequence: CASSYAASNTGELFF.

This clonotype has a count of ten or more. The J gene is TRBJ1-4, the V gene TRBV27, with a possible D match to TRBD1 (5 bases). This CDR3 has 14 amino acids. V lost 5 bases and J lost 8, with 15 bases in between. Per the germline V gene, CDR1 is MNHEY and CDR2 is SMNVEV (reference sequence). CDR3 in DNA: TGTGCCAGCAGTCCTCAGGGATTCGGCGAAAAACTGTTTTTT. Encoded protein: CASSPQGFGEKLFF.

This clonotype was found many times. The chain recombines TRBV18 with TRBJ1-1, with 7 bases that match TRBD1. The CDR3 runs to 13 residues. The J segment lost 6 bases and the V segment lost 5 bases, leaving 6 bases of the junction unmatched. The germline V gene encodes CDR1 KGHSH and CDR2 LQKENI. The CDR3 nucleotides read TGTGCCAGCTCAACAGCAACAGGGGCTGAAGCTTTCTTT. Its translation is CASSTATGAEAFF.

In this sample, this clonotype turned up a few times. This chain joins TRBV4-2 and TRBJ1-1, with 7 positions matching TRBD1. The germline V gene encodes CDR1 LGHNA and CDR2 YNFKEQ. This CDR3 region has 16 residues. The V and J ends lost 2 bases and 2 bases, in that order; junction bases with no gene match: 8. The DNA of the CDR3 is TGTGCCAGCAGCCAACCAACTAGGACAGGAAACACTGAAGCTTTCTTT. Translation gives CASSQPTRTGNTEAFF.

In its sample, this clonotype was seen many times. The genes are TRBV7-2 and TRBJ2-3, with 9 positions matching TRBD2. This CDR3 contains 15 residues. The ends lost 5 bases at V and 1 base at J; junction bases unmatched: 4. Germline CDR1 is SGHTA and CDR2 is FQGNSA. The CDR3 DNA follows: TGTGCCAGCAGCCAATTAGCGGGGGGCACAGATACGCAGTATTTT. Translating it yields CASSQLAGGTDTQYF.

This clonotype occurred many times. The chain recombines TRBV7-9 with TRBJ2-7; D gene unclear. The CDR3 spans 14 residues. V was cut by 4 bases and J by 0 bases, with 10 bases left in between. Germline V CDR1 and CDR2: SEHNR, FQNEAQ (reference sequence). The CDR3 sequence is CASSYRESSYEQYF. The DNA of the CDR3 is TGTGCCAGCAGCTACAGAGAAAGCTCCTACGAGCAGTACTTC.

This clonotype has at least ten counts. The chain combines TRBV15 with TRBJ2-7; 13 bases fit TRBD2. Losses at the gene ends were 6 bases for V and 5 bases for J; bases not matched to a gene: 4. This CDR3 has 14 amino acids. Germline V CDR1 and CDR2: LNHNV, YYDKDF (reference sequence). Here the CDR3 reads CATRRTSGSHEQYF. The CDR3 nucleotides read TGTGCCACCAGGAGGACTAGCGGGAGTCACGAGCAGTACTTC. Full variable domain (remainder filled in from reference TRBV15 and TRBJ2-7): DAMVIQNPRYQVTQFGKPVTLSCSQTLNHNVMYWYQQKSSQAPKLLFHYYDKDFNNEADTPDNFQSRRPNTSFCFLDIRSPGLGDTAMYLCATRRTSGSHEQYFGPGTRLTVT.

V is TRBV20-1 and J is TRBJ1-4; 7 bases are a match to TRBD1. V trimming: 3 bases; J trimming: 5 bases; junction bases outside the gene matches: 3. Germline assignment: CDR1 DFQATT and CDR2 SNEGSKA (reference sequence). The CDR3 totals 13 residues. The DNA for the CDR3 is TGCAGTGCTAGGACAGGGTGGAATGAAAAACTGTTTTTT. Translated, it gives CSARTGWNEKLFF.

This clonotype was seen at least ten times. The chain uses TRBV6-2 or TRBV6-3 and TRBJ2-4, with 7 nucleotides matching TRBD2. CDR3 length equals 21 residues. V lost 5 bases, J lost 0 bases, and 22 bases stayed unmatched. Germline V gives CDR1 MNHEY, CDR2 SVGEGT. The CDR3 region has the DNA TGTGCCAGCAGTCGTACCAAGACTAGCCCCAATAACGAAATAGCCAAAAACATTCAGTACTTC. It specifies CASSRTKTSPNNEIAKNIQYF.

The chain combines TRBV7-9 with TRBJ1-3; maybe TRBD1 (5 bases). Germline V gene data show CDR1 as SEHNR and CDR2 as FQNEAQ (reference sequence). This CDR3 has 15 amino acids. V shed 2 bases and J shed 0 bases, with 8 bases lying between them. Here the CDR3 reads CASSLRDFSGNTIYF. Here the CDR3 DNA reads TGTGCCAGCAGCTTACGGGACTTCTCTGGAAACACCATATATTTT. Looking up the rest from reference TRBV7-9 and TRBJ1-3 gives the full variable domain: DTGVSQNPRHKITKRGQNVTFRCDPISEHNRLYWYRQTLGQGPEFLTYFQNEAQLEKSRLLSDRFSAERPKGSFSTLEIQRTEQGDSAMYLCASSLRDFSGNTIYFGEGSWLTVV.

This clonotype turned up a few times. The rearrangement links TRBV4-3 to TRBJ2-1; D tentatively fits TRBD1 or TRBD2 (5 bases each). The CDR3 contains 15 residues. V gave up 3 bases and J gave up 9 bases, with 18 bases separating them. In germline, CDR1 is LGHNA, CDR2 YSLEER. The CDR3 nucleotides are TGCGCCAGCAGCCAGGGGCTAGTGATTGGGGGTGAGCAGTTCTTC. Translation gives CASSQGLVIGGEQFF.

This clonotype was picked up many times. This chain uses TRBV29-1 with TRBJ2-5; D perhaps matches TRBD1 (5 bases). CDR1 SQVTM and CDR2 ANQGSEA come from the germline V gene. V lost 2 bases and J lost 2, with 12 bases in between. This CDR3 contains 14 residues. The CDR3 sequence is CSVERTRGQETQYF. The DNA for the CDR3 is TGCAGCGTTGAAAGGACAAGGGGTCAAGAGACCCAGTACTTC.

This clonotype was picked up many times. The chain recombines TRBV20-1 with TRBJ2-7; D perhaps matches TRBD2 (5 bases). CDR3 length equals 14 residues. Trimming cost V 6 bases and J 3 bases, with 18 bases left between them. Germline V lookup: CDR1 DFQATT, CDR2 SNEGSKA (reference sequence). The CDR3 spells CSAAKGSRNYEQYF. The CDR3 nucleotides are TGCAGTGCGGCAAAAGGGAGCCGGAACTACGAGCAGTACTTC.